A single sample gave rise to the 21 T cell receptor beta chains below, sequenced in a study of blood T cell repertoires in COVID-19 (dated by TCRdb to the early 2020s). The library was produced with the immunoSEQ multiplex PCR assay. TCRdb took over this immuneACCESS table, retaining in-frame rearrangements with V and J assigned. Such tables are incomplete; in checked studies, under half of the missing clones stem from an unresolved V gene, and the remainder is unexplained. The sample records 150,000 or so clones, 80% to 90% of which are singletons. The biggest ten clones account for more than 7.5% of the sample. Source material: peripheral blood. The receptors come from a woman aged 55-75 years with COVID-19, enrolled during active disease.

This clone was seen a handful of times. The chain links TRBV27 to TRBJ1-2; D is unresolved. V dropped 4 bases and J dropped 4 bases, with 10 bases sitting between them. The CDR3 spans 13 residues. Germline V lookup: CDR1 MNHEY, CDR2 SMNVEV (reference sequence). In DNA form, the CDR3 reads TGTGCCAGCAGTTCGGGGAGCCCCTATGGCTACACCTTC. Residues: CASSSGSPYGYTF.

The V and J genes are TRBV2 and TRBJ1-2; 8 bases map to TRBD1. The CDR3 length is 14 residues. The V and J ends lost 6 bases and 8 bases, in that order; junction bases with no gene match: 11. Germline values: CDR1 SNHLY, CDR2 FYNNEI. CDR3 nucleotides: TGTGCCAGCAGGGAATTGCAGGGGGCGAGGGGCTACACCTTC. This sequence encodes CASRELQGARGYTF. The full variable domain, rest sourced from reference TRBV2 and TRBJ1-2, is EPEVTQTPSHQVTQMGQEVILRCVPISNHLYFYWYRQILGQKVEFLVSFYNNEISEKSEIFDDQFSVERPDGSNFTLKIRSTKLEDSAMYFCASRELQGARGYTFGSGTRLTVV.

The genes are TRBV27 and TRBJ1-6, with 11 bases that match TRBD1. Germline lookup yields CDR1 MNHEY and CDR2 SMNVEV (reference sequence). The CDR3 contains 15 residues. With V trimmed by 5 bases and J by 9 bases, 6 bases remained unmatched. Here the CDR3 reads CASSPSGTGGSPLHF. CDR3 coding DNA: TGTGCCAGCAGTCCTTCCGGGACAGGGGGTTCACCCCTCCACTTT.

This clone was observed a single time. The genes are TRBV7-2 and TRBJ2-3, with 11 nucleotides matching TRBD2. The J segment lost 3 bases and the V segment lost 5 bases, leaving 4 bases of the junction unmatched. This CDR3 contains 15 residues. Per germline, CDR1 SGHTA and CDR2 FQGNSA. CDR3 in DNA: TGTGCCAGCAGCCTCATAGCGGGGGGGACAGATACGCAGTATTTT. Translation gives CASSLIAGGTDTQYF.

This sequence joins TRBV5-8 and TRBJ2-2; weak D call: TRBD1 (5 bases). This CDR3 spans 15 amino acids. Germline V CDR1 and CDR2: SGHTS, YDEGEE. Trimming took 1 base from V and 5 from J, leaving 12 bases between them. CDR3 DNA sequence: TGTGCCAGCAGCTTGAGGGGAATTAATACCGGGGAGCTGTTTTTT. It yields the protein CASSLRGINTGELFF.

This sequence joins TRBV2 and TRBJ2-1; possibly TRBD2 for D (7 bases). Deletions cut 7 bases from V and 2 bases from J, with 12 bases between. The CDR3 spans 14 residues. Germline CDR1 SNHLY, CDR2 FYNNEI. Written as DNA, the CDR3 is TGTGCCAGCATTCCGGGGGGCCCCTACAATGAGCAGTTCTTC. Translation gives CASIPGGPYNEQFF.

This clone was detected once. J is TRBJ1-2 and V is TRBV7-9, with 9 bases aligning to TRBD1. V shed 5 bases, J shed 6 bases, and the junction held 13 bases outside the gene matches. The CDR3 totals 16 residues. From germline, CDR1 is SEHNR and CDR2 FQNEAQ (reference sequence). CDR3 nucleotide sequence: TGTGCCAGCAGCCTATCGATACCGGGACAGGGTAATGGCTACACCTTC. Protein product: CASSLSIPGQGNGYTF.

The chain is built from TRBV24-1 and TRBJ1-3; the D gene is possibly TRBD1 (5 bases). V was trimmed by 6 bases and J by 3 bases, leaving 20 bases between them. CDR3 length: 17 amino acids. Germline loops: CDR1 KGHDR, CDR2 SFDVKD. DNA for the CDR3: TGTGCCACCAGTAATTCGAAGGGGCGCGAGGATGGAAACACCATATATTTT. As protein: CATSNSKGREDGNTIYF.

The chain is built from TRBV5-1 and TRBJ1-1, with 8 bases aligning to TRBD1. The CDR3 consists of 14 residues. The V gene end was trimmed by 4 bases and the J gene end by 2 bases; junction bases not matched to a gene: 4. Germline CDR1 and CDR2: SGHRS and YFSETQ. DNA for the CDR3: TGCGCCAGCAGCGATACAGGGGGTAACACTGAAGCTTTCTTT. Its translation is CASSDTGGNTEAFF.

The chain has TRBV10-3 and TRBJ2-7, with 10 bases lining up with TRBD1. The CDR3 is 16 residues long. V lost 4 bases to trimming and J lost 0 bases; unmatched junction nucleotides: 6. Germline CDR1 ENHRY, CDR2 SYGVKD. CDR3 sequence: CAISGLTGGTSYEQYF. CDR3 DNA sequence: TGTGCCATCAGTGGCCTGACAGGGGGCACCTCCTACGAGCAGTACTTC.

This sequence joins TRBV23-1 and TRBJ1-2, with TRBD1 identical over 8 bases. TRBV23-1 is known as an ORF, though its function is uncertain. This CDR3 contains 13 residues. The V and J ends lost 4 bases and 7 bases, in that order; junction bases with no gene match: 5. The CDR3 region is CASSLRGRGGYTF. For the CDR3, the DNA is TGCGCCAGCAGTCTCAGGGGGCGCGGTGGCTACACCTTC.

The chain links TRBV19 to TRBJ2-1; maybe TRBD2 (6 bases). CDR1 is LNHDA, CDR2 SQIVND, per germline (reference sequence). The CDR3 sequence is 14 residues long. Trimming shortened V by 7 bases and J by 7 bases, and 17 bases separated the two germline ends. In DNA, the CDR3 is TGTGCCAGTACGGGGACCCTAGCGAGAAATGAGCAGTTCTTC. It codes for CASTGTLARNEQFF.

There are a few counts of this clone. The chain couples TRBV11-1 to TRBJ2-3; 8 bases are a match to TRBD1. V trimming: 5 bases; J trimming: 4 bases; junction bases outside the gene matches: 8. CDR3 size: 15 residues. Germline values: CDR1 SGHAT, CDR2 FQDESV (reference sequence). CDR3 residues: CASSPQTGEADTQYF. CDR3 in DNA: TGTGCCAGCAGCCCACAGACAGGGGAAGCAGATACGCAGTATTTT.

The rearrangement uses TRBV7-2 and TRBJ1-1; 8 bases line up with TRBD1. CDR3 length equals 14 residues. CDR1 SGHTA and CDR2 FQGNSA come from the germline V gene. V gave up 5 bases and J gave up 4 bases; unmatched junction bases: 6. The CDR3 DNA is TGTGCCAGCAGCCCGCGGACAGGGTTCACTGAAGCTTTCTTT. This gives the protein CASSPRTGFTEAFF. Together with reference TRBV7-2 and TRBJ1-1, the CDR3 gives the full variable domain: GAGVSQSPSNKVTEKGKDVELRCDPISGHTALYWYRQSLGQGLEFLIYFQGNSAPDKSGLPSDRFSAERTGGSVSTLTIQRTQQEDSAVYLCASSPRTGFTEAFFGQGTRLTVV.

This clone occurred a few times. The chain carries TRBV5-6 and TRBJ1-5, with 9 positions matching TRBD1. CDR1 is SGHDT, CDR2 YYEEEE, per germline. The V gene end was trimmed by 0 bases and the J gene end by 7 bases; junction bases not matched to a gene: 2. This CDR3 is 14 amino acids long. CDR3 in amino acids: CASSLDGTGQPQHF. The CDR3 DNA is TGTGCCAGCAGCTTGGACGGGACAGGGCAGCCCCAGCATTTT.

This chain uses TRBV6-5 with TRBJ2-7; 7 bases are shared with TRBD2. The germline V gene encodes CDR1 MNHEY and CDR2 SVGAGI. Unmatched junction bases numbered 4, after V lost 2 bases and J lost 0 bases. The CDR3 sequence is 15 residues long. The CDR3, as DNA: TGTGCCAGCAGTTACGGCCTAGCGGTCTCCTACGAGCAGTACTTC. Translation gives CASSYGLAVSYEQYF.

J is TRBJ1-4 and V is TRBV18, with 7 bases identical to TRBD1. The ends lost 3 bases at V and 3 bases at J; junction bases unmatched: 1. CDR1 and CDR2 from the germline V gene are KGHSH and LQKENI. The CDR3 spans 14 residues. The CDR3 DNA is TGTGCCAGCTCACCCGGACAGGCTAATGAAAAACTGTTTTTT. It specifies CASSPGQANEKLFF. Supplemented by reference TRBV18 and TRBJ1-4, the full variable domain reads NAGVMQNPRHLVRRRGQEARLRCSPMKGHSHVYWYRQLPEEGLKFMVYLQKENIIDESGMPKERFSAEFPKEGPSILRIQQVVRGDSAAYFCASSPGQANEKLFFGSGTQLSVL.

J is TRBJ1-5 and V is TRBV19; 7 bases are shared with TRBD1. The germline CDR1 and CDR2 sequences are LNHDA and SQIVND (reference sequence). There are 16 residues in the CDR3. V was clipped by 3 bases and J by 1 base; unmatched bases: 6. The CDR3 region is CASSMTGSWSNQPQHF. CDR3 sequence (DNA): TGTGCCAGTAGTATGACAGGGAGTTGGAGCAATCAGCCCCAGCATTTT.

CDR3 sequence reads: CSARDQGPLHF. CDR3 DNA: TGCAGTGCTAGAGATCAGGGACCCCTCCACTTT. The J gene is TRBJ1-6, the V gene TRBV20-1; D perhaps matches TRBD1 (5 bases). This CDR3 spans 11 amino acids. Between the trimmed V and J ends, which lost 0 bases and 12 bases, there was a span of 6 bases. The germline gives CDR1 DFQATT, CDR2 SNEGSKA (reference sequence).

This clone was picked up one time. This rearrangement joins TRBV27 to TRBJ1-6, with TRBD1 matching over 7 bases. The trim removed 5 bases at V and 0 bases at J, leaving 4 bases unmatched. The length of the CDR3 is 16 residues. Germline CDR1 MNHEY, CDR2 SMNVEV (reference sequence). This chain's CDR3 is CASSLQGSSYNSPLHF. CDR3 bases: TGTGCCAGCAGTCTACAGGGGAGCTCCTATAATTCACCCCTCCACTTT.

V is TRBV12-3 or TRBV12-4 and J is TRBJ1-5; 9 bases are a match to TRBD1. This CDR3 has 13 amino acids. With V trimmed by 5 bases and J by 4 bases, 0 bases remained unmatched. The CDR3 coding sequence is TGTGCCAGCAGTGGGACAGGGAATCAGCCCCAGCATTTT. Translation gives CASSGTGNQPQHF.